The clone carrying this T cell receptor beta chain showed up just once. Its target is unknown. The sample originates from a study of blood T cells in healthy people across ages. Study outcomes and limitations: Age showed a roughly linear inverse relationship with TCR beta diversity per million T cells.

Primed by a sample-barcoded 5' primer and a J-beta primer mix, a second PCR proceeded for 7 to 11 cycles. One entry per CDR3 protein, called by TCRdb with MiXCR from the 5' RACE reads. Of about 1.6 million distinct CDR3 sequences in the sample, around 36% were seen once. V lost 3 bases and J 5 bases, leaving 14 bases between the germline ends. CDR1 and CDR2 (germline): SNHLY, FYNNEI. This CDR3 contains 14 residues. This receptor was obtained from a woman aged 25 to 39 in good health. The chain is built from TRBV2 and TRBJ2-7, with D tentatively TRBD1 or TRBD2 (5 bases each). The sequencing input was blood. CDR3 loop: CASSEDRGGNEQYF. The CDR3 DNA reads TGTGCCAGCAGTGAGGACCGGGGCGGAAACGAGCAGTACTTC.